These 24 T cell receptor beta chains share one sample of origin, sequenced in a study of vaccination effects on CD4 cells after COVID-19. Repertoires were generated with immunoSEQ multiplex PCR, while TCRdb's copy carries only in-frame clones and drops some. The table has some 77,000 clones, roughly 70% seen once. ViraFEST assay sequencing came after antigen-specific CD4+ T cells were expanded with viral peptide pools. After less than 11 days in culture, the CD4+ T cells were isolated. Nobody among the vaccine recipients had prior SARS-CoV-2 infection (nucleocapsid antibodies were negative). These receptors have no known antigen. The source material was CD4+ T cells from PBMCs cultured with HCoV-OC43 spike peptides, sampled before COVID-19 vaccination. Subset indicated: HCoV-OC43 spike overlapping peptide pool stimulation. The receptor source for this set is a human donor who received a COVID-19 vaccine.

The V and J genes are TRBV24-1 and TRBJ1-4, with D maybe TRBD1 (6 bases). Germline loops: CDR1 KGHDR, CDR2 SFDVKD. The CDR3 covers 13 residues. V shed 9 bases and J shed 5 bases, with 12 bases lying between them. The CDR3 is CATATGTNEKLFF. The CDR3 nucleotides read TGTGCCACCGCGACAGGAACAAATGAAAAACTGTTTTTT.

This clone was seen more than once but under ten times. CDR3 in amino acids: CASSYGQGASYEQYV. The CDR3 bases are TGTGCCAGCAGTTACGGGCAGGGGGCTTCCTACGAGCAGTACGTC. The genes are TRBV6-2 or TRBV6-3 and TRBJ2-7, with 8 bases aligning to TRBD1. The V gene end was trimmed by 2 bases and the J gene end by 1 base; junction bases not matched to a gene: 4. The CDR3 extends over 15 amino acids. CDR1 and CDR2 (germline): MNHEY, SVGEGT.

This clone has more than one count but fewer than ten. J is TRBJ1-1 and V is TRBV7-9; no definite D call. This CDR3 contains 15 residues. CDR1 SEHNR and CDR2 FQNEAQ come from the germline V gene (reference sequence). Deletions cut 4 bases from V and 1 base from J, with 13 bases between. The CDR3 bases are TGTGCCAGCAGCTCCTCACAGATAAGGAACACTGAAGCTTTCTTT. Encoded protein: CASSSSQIRNTEAFF.

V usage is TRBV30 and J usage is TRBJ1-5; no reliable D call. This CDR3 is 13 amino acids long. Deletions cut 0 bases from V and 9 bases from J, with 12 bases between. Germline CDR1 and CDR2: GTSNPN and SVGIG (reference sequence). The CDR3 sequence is CAWSVGPVRPQHF. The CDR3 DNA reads TGTGCCTGGAGTGTAGGTCCGGTCCGGCCCCAGCATTTT.

The CDR3 region has the DNA TGTGCCAGCAGTGGGGACTGGTTAGGAGAAAAACTGTTTTTT. This codes for CASSGDWLGEKLFF. The J gene is TRBJ1-4, the V gene TRBV2; perhaps TRBD1 as D (5 bases). Germline V gene data show CDR1 as SNHLY and CDR2 as FYNNEI. The CDR3 contains 14 residues. V lost 4 bases to trimming and J lost 8 bases, with 14 bases between them.

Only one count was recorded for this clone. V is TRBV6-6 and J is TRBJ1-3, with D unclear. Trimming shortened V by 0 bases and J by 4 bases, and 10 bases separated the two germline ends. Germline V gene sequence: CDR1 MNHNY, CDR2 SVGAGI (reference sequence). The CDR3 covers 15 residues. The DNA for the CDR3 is TGTGCCAGCAGTTACTCGAGTGGGCAGGGAAACACCATATATTTT. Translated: CASSYSSGQGNTIYF.

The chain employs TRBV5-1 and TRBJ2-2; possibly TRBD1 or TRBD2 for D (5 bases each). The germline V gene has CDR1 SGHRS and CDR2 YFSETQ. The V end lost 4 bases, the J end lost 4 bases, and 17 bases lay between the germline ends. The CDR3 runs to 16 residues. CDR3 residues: CASSNSAQGATGELFF. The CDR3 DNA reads TGCGCCAGCAGCAACTCGGCCCAGGGAGCCACCGGGGAGCTGTTTTTT.

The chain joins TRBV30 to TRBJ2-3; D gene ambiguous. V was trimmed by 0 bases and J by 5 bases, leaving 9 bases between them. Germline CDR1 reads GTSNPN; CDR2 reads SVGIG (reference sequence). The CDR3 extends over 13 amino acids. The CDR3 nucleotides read TGTGCCTGGAGTGTACCCTTACGAGATACGCAGTATTTT. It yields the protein CAWSVPLRDTQYF.

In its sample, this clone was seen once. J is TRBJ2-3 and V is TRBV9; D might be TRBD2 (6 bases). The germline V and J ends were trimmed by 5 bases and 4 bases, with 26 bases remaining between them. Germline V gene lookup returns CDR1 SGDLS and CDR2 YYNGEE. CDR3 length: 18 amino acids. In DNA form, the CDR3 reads TGTGCCAGCAGTCCTACCATACCAACTAGCCTGTGGGCAGATACGCAGTATTTT. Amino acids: CASSPTIPTSLWADTQYF.

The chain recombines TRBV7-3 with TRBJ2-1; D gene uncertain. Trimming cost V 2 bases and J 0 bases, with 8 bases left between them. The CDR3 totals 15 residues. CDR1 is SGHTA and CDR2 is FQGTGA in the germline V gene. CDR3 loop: CASSLSSSSYNEQFF. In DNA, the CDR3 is TGTGCCAGCAGCTTATCTTCGAGCTCCTACAATGAGCAGTTCTTC.

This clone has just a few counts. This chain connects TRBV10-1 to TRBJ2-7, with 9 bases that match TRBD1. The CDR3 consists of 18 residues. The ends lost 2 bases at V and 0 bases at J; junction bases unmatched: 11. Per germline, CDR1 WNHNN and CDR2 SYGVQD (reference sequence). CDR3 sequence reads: CASSELDRGTGGSYEQYV. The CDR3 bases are TGCGCCAGCAGTGAGCTTGACAGGGGGACAGGTGGCTCCTACGAGCAGTACGTC.

This CDR3 reads CASSLTRGSTDTQYF. For the CDR3, the DNA is TGTGCCAGCAGCTTAACCAGGGGAAGCACAGATACGCAGTATTTT. The chain couples TRBV7-3 to TRBJ2-3; a possible D gene is TRBD1 (6 bases). V lost 0 bases and J 0 bases, leaving 7 bases between the germline ends. Germline CDR1 SGHTA, CDR2 FQGTGA. This CDR3 is 15 amino acids long.

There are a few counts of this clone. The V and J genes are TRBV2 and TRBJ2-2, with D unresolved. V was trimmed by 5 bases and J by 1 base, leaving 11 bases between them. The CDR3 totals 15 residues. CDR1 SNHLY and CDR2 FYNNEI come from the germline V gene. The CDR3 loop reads CASSRPTGNTGELFF. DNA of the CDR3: TGTGCCAGCAGTAGGCCGACTGGGAACACCGGGGAGCTGTTTTTT.

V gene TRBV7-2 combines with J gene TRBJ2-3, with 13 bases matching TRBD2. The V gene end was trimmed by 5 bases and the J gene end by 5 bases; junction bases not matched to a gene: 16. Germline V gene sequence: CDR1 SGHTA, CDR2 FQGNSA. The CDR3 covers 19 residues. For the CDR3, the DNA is TGTGCCAGCAGCGCGAGACCGGGACTAGCGGGGTTCGATGGAGATACGCAGTATTTT. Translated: CASSARPGLAGFDGDTQYF.

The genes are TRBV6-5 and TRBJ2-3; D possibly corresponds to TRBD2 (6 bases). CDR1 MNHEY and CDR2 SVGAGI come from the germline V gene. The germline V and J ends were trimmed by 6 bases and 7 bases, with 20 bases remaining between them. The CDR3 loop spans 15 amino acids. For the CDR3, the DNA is TGTGCCAGCAGCCCGACTAGGGGTCATCTCAATACGCAGTATTTT. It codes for CASSPTRGHLNTQYF.

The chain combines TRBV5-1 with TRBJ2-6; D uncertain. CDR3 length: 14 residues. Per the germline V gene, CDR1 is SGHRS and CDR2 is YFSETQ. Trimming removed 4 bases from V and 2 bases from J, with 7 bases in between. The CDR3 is CASSVSTGANVLTF. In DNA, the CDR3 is TGCGCCAGCAGCGTTTCGACTGGGGCCAACGTCCTGACTTTC.

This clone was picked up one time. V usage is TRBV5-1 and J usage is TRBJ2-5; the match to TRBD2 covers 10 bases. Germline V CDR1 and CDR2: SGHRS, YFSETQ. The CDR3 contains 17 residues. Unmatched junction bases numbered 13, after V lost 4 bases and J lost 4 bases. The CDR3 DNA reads TGCGCCAGCAGCGGCACTCCGGCTAGCGGGGGTGGAGAGACCCAGTACTTC. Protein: CASSGTPASGGGETQYF.

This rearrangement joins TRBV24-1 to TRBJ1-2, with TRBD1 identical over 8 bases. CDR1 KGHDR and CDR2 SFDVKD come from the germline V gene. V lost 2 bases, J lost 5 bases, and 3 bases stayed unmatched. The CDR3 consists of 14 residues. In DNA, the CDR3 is TGTGCCACCAGTGATTCCGGGACAGGATATGGCTACACCTTC. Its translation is CATSDSGTGYGYTF.

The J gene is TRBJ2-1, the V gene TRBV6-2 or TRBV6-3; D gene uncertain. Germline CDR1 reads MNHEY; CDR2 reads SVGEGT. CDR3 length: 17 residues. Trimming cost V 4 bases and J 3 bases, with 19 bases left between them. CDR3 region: CASSSLTRPKSYNEQFF. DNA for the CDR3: TGTGCCAGCAGTTCCTTGACTCGCCCGAAAAGCTACAATGAGCAGTTCTTC.

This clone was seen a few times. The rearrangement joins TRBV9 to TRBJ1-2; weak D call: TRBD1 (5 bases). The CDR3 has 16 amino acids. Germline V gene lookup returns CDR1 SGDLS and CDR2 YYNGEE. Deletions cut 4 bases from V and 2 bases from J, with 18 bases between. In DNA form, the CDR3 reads TGTGCCAGCAGCTCCCTAGGGAGGGGAGGCAACTATGGCTACACCTTC. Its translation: CASSSLGRGGNYGYTF.

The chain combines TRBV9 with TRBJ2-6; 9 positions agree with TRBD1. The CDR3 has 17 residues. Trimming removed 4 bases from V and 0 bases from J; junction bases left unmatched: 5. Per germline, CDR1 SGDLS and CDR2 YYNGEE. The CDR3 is CASSIGQGSSGANVLTF. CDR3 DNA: TGTGCCAGCAGCATAGGACAGGGGAGCTCTGGGGCCAACGTCCTGACTTTC. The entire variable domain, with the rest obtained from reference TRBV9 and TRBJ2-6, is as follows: DSGVTQTPKHLITATGQRVTLRCSPRSGDLSVYWYQQSLDQGLQFLIQYYNGEERAKGNILERFSAQQFPDLHSELNLSSLELGDSALYFCASSIGQGSSGANVLTFGAGSRLTVL.

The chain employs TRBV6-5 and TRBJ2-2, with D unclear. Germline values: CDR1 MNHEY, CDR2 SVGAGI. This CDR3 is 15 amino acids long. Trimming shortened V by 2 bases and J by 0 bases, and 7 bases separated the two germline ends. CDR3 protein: CASSYRTANTGELFF. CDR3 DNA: TGTGCCAGCAGTTACAGGACCGCGAACACCGGGGAGCTGTTTTTT.

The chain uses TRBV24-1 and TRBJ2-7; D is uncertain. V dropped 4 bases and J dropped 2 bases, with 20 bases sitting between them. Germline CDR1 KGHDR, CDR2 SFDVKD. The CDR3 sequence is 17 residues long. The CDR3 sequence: CATSDRPPSYPPYEQYV. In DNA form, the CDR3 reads TGTGCCACCAGTGACCGACCCCCGTCCTACCCGCCCTACGAGCAGTACGTC.

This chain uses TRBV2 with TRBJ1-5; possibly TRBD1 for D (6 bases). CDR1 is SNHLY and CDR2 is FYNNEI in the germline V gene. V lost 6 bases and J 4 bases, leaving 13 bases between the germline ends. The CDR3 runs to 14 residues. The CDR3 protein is CASRNDRTNQPQHF. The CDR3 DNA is TGTGCCAGCAGGAACGACAGGACTAATCAGCCCCAGCATTTT. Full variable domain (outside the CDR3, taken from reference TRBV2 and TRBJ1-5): EPEVTQTPSHQVTQMGQEVILRCVPISNHLYFYWYRQILGQKVEFLVSFYNNEISEKSEIFDDQFSVERPDGSNFTLKIRSTKLEDSAMYFCASRNDRTNQPQHFGDGTRLSIL.